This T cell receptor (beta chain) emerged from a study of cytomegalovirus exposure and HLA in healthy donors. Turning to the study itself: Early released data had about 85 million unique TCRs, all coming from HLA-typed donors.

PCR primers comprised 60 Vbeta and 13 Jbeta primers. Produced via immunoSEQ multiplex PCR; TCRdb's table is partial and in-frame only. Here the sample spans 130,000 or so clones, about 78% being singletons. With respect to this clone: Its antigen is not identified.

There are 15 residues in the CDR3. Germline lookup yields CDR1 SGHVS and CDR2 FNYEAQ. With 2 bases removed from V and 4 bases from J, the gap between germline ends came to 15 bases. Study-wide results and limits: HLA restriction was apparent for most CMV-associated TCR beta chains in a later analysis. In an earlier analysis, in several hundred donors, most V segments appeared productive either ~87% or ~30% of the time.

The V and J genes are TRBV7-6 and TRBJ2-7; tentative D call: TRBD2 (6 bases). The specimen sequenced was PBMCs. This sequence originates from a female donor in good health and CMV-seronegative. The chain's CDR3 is CASSLNVGREYEQYF. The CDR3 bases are TGTGCCAGCAGCTTAAATGTCGGGAGAGAGTACGAGCAGTACTTC.